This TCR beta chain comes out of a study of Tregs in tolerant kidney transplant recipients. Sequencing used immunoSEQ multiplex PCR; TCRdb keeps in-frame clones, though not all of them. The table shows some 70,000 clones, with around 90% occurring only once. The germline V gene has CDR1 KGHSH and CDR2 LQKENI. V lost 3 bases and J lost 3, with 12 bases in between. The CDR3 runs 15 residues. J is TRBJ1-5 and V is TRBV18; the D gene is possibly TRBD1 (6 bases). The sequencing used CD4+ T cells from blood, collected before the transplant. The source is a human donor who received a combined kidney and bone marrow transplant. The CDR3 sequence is CASSPVDSLNQPQHF. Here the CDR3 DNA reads TGTGCCAGCTCACCCGTGGACAGCCTCAATCAGCCCCAGCATTTT.